What follows are 18 T cell receptor beta chains derived from one specimen sequenced in a study of blood T cell repertoires in COVID-19. Using immunoSEQ multiplex PCR, the repertoire was profiled, and TCRdb retains in-frame clones only, with some absent. The sample shows 90,000 to 150,000 clones, around 82% of them seen only once. The sample comprised peripheral blood. These receptors all stem from a human donor in a cohort sampled during active COVID-19.

The V gene is TRBV10-1, the J gene TRBJ2-3, with 7 bases matching TRBD1. The trim removed 6 bases at V and 9 bases at J, leaving 6 bases unmatched. Germline values: CDR1 WNHNN, CDR2 SYGVQD (reference sequence). CDR3 length equals 12 residues. CDR3 coding DNA: TGCGCCAGCAGGATAACAGGGGAAACGCAGTATTTT. It specifies CASRITGETQYF.

The rearrangement links TRBV9 to TRBJ1-1; tentatively, D is TRBD1 (6 bases). CDR1 and CDR2 (germline): SGDLS, YYNGEE. The CDR3 spans 18 residues. Trimming left V 3 bases short and J 1 base short, with 22 bases between. The CDR3 here is CASSARRGGLGGNTEAFF. The CDR3 DNA reads as TGTGCCAGCAGCGCCCGGAGGGGGGGGCTAGGCGGGAACACTGAAGCTTTCTTT.

The chain combines TRBV6-5 with TRBJ1-2, with D perhaps TRBD1 (6 bases). Deletions cut 2 bases from V and 5 bases from J, with 12 bases between. The CDR3 is made up of 14 amino acids. Germline assignment: CDR1 MNHEY and CDR2 SVGAGI. The CDR3 nucleotides are TGTGCCAGCAGTTACGGGGGGGCGCGGTATGGCTACACCTTC. Translated: CASSYGGARYGYTF.

Regarding this clone: In the same sample, other DNA sequences code for this CDR3. The genes are TRBV7-2 and TRBJ1-5; perhaps TRBD1 as D (6 bases). Germline V lookup: CDR1 SGHTA, CDR2 FQGNSA. Trimming pared 5 bases from V and 7 bases from J, leaving 12 bases between. This CDR3 comprises 13 residues. The CDR3 region has the DNA TGTGCCAGCAGCCCGGGGGGCCCACAGCCCCAGCATTTT. This codes for CASSPGGPQPQHF.

This clone showed up just a few times. The CDR3 region is CASSLPGTGSGYTF. CDR3 sequence (DNA): TGTGCCAGCAGCTTGCCCGGGACAGGGTCTGGCTACACCTTC. J is TRBJ1-2 and V is TRBV5-6, with 9 bases fitting TRBD1. CDR1 and CDR2 (germline): SGHDT, YYEEEE. Trimming cost V 1 base and J 7 bases; bases outside gene matches: 5. This CDR3 region has 14 residues.

A few counts support this clone. The genes are TRBV5-1 and TRBJ2-2; tentatively, D is TRBD2 (6 bases). The CDR3 runs to 14 residues. Trimming stripped 0 bases from V and 6 bases from J, with 9 bases between. CDR1 is SGHRS, CDR2 YFSETQ, per germline. CDR3 DNA sequence: TGCGCCAGCAGCTTGGCTAGCGAGTCCGGGGAGCTGTTTTTT. Residues: CASSLASESGELFF.

J is TRBJ2-1 and V is TRBV25-1; 9 bases agree with TRBD2. Germline CDR1 MGHDK, CDR2 SYGVNS. CDR3 length equals 13 residues. With V trimmed by 6 bases and J by 11 bases, 8 bases remained unmatched. The CDR3 nucleotides are TGTGCCAGCAGAGGAGAGCTAGCGGGGCAGCAGTTCTTC. Translated, it gives CASRGELAGQQFF.

This clone has just a few counts. V and J are TRBV14 and TRBJ1-1, with D possibly matching TRBD1 (6 bases). The CDR3 loop spans 10 amino acids. In germline, CDR1 is SGHDN, CDR2 FVKESK. Trimming pared 10 bases from V and 11 bases from J, leaving 14 bases between. CDR3 protein: CATTRGEAFF. CDR3 sequence (DNA): TGTGCCACCACCAGGGGAGAGGCTTTCTTT. Full variable domain (missing parts from reference TRBV14 and TRBJ1-1): EAGVTQFPSHSVIEKGQTVTLRCDPISGHDNLYWYRRVMGKEIKFLLHFVKESKQDESGMPNNRFLAERTGGTYSTLKVQPAELEDSGVYFCATTRGEAFFGQGTRLTVV.

V and J are TRBV19 and TRBJ1-6; the match to TRBD1 covers 9 bases. CDR1 LNHDA and CDR2 SQIVND come from the germline V gene (reference sequence). V lost 6 bases to trimming and J lost 7 bases; unmatched junction nucleotides: 10. This CDR3 comprises 16 residues. The CDR3 nucleotides are TGTGCCAGTAGCCTCGGGACAGGGAAATTGAATTCACCCCTCCACTTT. The encoded protein is CASSLGTGKLNSPLHF.

In this sample, this clone turned up once. This rearrangement joins TRBV23-1 to TRBJ1-2, with D perhaps TRBD1 (6 bases). TRBV23-1 is identified as an open reading frame with a role that is uncertain. CDR3 length: 14 residues. The V end was cut by 8 bases, the J end by 3 bases, with 16 bases between. The CDR3 loop reads CASPPSRGDYGYTF. DNA for the CDR3: TGCGCCAGCCCCCCCTCCAGGGGCGACTATGGCTACACCTTC.

The chain combines TRBV6-5 with TRBJ2-3, with 11 bases matching TRBD2. Unmatched junction bases numbered 4, after V lost 7 bases and J lost 4 bases. The CDR3 is made up of 14 amino acids. CDR1 and CDR2 from the germline V gene are MNHEY and SVGAGI. The CDR3 nucleotides read TGTGCCAGCATAGCGGGGGGGGGAGCAGATACGCAGTATTTT. It is translated as CASIAGGGADTQYF.

This rearrangement joins TRBV20-1 to TRBJ2-1; TRBD1 matches at 12 bases. The germline CDR1 and CDR2 sequences are DFQATT and SNEGSKA (reference sequence). V shed 3 bases, J shed 6 bases, and the junction held 9 bases outside the gene matches. The CDR3 covers 16 residues. The CDR3 protein is CSASRGTGGWGNEQFF. The CDR3 coding sequence is TGCAGTGCTAGTCGCGGGACAGGGGGCTGGGGCAATGAGCAGTTCTTC.

This clone was observed a single time. This chain uses TRBV5-1 with TRBJ1-6; 7 bases align to TRBD1. V shed 4 bases, J shed 10 bases, and the junction held 8 bases outside the gene matches. CDR1 SGHRS and CDR2 YFSETQ come from the germline V gene. CDR3 length: 14 amino acids. CDR3 bases: TGCGCCAGCAGCCCACAGGGGATCGGCTCACCCCTCCACTTT. Translated, it gives CASSPQGIGSPLHF.

This chain uses TRBV4-3 with TRBJ2-7; TRBD1 matches 10 bases. The CDR3 is 16 amino acids. Per the germline V gene, CDR1 is LGHNA and CDR2 is YSLEER. Trimming took 0 bases from V and 2 from J; bases not matched to a gene: 4. The CDR3 DNA reads TGCGCCAGCAGCCAAGAGGGACAGGGGCGTCCCTACGAGCAGTACTTC. Its translation: CASSQEGQGRPYEQYF.

The J gene is TRBJ1-5, the V gene TRBV2; 7 positions agree with TRBD1. Germline trimming cut 6 bases from V and 0 bases from J; bases unmatched to any gene: 2. The V gene's germline CDR1 is SNHLY and CDR2 FYNNEI. There are 14 residues in the CDR3. The CDR3 sequence is CASSQGDSNQPQHF. The CDR3 DNA is TGTGCCAGCAGCCAGGGGGATAGCAATCAGCCCCAGCATTTT.

This rearrangement joins TRBV2 to TRBJ1-1; D gene ambiguous. CDR1 is SNHLY and CDR2 is FYNNEI in the germline V gene. Trimming removed 6 bases at V and 1 base at J, with 9 bases between. This CDR3 comprises 13 residues. The CDR3 DNA reads as TGTGCCAGCAGACTAACGCGGAACACTGAAGCTTTCTTT. Its translation: CASRLTRNTEAFF.

The V call is TRBV5-5, the J call TRBJ1-2; 8 nucleotides align to TRBD1. This CDR3 region has 15 residues. V lost 4 bases and J lost 7; bases outside the gene matches: 12. Per germline, CDR1 SGHKS and CDR2 YYEKEE (reference sequence). CDR3 amino acids: CASSLSVPDRAGYTF. CDR3 sequence (DNA): TGTGCCAGCAGCCTTAGTGTCCCGGACAGGGCTGGCTACACCTTC.

The CDR3 here is CASSLGPSSYEQYF. CDR3 DNA: TGCGCCAGCAGCTTGGGTCCGAGCTCCTACGAGCAGTACTTC. This chain connects TRBV5-1 to TRBJ2-7; no clear D. CDR1 and CDR2 from the germline V gene are SGHRS and YFSETQ. CDR3 length: 14 residues. V gave up 0 bases and J gave up 0 bases, with 7 bases separating them.